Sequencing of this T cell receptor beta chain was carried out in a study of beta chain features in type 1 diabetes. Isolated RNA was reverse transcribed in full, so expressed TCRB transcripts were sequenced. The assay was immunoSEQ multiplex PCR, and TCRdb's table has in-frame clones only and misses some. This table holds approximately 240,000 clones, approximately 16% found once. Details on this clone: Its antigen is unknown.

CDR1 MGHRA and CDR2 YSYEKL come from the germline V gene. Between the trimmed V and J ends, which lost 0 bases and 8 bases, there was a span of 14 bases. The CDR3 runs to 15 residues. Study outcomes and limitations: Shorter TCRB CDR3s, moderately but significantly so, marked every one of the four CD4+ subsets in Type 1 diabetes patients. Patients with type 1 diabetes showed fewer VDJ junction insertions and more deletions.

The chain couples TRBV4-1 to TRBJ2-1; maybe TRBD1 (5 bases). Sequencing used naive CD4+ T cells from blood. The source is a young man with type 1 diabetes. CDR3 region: CASSQDQGPWDEQFF. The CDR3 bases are TGCGCCAGCAGCCAAGACCAGGGCCCCTGGGATGAGCAGTTCTTC.